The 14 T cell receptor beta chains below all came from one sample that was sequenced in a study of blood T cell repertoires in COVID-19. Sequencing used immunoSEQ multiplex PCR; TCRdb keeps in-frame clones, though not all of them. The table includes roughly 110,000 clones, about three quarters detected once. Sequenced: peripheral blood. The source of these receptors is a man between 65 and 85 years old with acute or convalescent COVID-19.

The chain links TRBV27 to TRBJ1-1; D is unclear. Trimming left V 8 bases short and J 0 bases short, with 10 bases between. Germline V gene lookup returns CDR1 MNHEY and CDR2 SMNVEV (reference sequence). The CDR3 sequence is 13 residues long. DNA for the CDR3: TGTGCCAGCCATGATTCTATGAACACTGAAGCTTTCTTT. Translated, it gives CASHDSMNTEAFF.

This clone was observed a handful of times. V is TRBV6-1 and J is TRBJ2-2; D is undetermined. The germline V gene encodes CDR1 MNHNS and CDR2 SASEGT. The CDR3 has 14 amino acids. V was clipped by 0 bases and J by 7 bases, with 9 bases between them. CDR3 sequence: CASSEAPSSGELFF. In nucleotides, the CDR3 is TGTGCCAGCAGTGAAGCGCCTAGTAGCGGGGAGCTGTTTTTT.

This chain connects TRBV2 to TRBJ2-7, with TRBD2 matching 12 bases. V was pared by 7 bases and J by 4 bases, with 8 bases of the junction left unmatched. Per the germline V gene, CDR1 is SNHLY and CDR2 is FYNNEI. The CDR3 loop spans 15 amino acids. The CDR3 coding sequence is TGTGCCAGCACCGAACCTAGCGGGGGGGAATACGAGCAGTACTTC. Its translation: CASTEPSGGEYEQYF.

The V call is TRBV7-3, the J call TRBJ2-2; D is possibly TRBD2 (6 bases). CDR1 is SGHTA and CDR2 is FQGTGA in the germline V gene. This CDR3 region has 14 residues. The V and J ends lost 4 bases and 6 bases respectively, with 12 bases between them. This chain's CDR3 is CASSSQPSAGELFF. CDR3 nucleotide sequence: TGTGCCAGCAGCTCACAGCCTAGCGCCGGGGAGCTGTTTTTT.

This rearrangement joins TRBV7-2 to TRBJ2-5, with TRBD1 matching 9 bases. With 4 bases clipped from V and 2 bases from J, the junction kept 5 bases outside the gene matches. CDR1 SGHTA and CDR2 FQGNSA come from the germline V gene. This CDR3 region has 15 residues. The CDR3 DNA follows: TGTGCCAGCAGCTCGGGACAGGGTTTACAAGAGACCCAGTACTTC. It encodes CASSSGQGLQETQYF.

This CDR3 reads CASSLAQKNTEAFF. The DNA for the CDR3 is TGTGCCAGCAGCTTAGCTCAGAAGAACACTGAAGCTTTCTTT. The chain combines TRBV7-8 with TRBJ1-1, with D hard to call. V shed 0 bases and J shed 1 base, with 6 bases lying between them. CDR1 is SGHVS, CDR2 FQNEAQ, per germline. The CDR3 spans 14 residues.

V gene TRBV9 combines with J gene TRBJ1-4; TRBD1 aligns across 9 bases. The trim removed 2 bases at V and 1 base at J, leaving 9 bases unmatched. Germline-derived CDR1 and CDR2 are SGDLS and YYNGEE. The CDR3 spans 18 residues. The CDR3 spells CASSVGQGWALTNEKLFF. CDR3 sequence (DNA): TGTGCCAGCAGCGTCGGACAGGGGTGGGCTTTAACTAATGAAAAACTGTTTTTT.

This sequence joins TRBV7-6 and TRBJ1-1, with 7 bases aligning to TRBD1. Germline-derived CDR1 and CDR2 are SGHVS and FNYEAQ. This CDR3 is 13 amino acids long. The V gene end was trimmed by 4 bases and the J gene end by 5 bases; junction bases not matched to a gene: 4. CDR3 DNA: TGTGCCAGCAGCTCCCAGACAGGGACTGAAGCTTTCTTT. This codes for CASSSQTGTEAFF. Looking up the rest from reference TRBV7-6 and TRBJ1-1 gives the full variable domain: GAGVSQSPRYKVTKRGQDVALRCDPISGHVSLYWYRQALGQGPEFLTYFNYEAQQDKSGLPNDRFSAERPEGSISTLTIQRTEQRDSAMYRCASSSQTGTEAFFGQGTRLTVV.

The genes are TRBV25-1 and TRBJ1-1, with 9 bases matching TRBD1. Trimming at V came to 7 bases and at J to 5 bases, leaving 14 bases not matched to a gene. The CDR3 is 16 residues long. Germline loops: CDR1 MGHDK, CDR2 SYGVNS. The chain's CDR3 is CASNTGGAFRRTEAFF. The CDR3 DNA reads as TGTGCCAGCAATACAGGGGGCGCATTTCGCCGAACTGAAGCTTTCTTT. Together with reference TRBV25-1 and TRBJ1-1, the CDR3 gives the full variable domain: EADIYQTPRYLVIGTGKKITLECSQTMGHDKMYWYQQDPGMELHLIHYSYGVNSTEKGDLSSESTVSRIRTEHFPLTLESARPSHTSQYLCASNTGGAFRRTEAFFGQGTRLTVV.

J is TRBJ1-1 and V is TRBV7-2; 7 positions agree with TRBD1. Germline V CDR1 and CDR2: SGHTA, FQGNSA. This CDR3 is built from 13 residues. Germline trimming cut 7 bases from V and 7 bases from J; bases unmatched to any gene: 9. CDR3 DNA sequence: TGTGCCAGCACCAGGACAGGTGATATTGAAGCTTTCTTT. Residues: CASTRTGDIEAFF.

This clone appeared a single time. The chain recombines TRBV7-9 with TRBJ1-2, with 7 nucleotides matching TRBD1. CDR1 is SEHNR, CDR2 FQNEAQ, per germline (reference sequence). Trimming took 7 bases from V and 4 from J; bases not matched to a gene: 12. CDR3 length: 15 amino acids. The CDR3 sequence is CASTHSRQGVYGYTF. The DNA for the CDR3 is TGTGCCAGCACCCACTCCCGACAGGGAGTCTATGGCTACACCTTC.

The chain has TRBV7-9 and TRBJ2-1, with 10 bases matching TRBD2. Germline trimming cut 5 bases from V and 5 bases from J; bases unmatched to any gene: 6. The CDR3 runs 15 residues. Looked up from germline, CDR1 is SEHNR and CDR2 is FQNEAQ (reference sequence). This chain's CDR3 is CASSPERGGNNEQFF. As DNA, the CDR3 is TGTGCCAGCAGCCCGGAGCGGGGGGGAAACAATGAGCAGTTCTTC.

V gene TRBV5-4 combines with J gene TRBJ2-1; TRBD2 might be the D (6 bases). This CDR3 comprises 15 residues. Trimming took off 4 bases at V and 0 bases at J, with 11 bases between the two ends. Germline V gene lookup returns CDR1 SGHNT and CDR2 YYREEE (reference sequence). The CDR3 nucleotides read TGTGCCAGCAGCCCGGAGGGTTCCTCCTACAATGAGCAGTTCTTC. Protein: CASSPEGSSYNEQFF.

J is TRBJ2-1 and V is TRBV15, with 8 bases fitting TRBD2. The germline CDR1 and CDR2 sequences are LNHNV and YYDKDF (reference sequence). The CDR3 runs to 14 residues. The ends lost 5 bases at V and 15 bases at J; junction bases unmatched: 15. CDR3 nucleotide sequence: TGTGCCACCAGCGAAGCCAGGGCGGGGGGATTATCGTTCTTC. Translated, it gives CATSEARAGGLSFF. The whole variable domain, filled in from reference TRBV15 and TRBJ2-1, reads DAMVIQNPRYQVTQFGKPVTLSCSQTLNHNVMYWYQQKSSQAPKLLFHYYDKDFNNEADTPDNFQSRRPNTSFCFLDIRSPGLGDTAMYLCATSEARAGGLSFFGPGTRLTVL.